Shown below are 7 T cell receptor beta chains from a single sample sequenced in a study of blood T cell repertoires in COVID-19. Sequencing was performed with immunoSEQ multiplex PCR; in TCRdb, only in-frame clones are kept and a portion is missing. This sample has some 33,000 clones, with 87% found just once. The sequenced material came from peripheral blood. The receptors come from a man aged 60-69 years with acute or convalescent COVID-19.

This clone appeared once. The rearrangement uses TRBV10-2 and TRBJ2-3; D perhaps matches TRBD2 (6 bases). V lost 5 bases and J lost 1, with 13 bases in between. Per germline, CDR1 WSHSY and CDR2 SAAADI. CDR3 length: 15 residues. CDR3 in DNA: TGCGCCAGCAGTACTCGGGAGACGGGCACAGATACGCAGTATTTT. Translating gives CASSTRETGTDTQYF.

This clone is a singleton in its sample. The rearrangement joins TRBV3-1 (or the pseudogene TRBV3-2) to TRBJ2-3; D gene unclear. The ends were cut back, 4 bases at V and 6 bases at J, with 11 bases in the middle. In germline, CDR1 is LGHDT, CDR2 YNNKEL (reference sequence). This CDR3 has 13 amino acids. The CDR3 loop reads CASSRGETDTQYF. The CDR3 DNA is TGTGCCAGCAGCCGTGGCGAGACTGATACGCAGTATTTT.

V and J are TRBV20-1 and TRBJ2-1; D gene ambiguous. This CDR3 has 10 residues. CDR1 DFQATT and CDR2 SNEGSKA come from the germline V gene (reference sequence). V was pared by 1 base and J by 9 bases, with 4 bases between. CDR3 protein: CSARVSEQFF. CDR3 nucleotide sequence: TGCAGTGCTAGAGTCAGTGAGCAGTTCTTC.

The genes are TRBV6-4 and TRBJ1-6; 7 bases are shared with TRBD1. Germline V gene lookup returns CDR1 MRHNA and CDR2 SNTAGT. CDR3 length equals 14 residues. V was pared by 9 bases and J by 10 bases, with 12 bases of the junction left unmatched. CDR3 amino acids: CASRDSWGESPLHF. In DNA, the CDR3 is TGTGCCAGTCGGGACAGCTGGGGAGAATCACCCCTCCACTTT.

With respect to this clone: Other nucleotide sequences in the sample specify the same CDR3. The CDR3 region is CASSPRGGSGYTF. The CDR3 region has the DNA TGTGCCAGCAGCCCAAGGGGGGGCTCTGGCTACACCTTC. The chain links TRBV25-1 to TRBJ1-2; a weak D match, TRBD1 (6 bases). With 6 bases removed from V and 7 bases from J, the gap between germline ends came to 15 bases. Germline V gives CDR1 MGHDK, CDR2 SYGVNS. The CDR3 is made up of 13 amino acids.

The rearrangement joins TRBV10-3 to TRBJ2-3; a weak D match, TRBD2 (6 bases). V was cut by 4 bases and J by 1 base, with 9 bases left in between. CDR1 and CDR2 (germline): ENHRY, SYGVKD. The CDR3 contains 14 residues. For the CDR3, the DNA is TGTGCCATCAGTGCTAGCGCCCGCACAGATACGCAGTATTTT. Translated: CAISASARTDTQYF.

The chain uses TRBV18 and TRBJ2-7; 7 nucleotides match TRBD1. Germline V gene data show CDR1 as KGHSH and CDR2 as LQKENI. The CDR3 runs to 14 residues. V gave up 5 bases and J gave up 2 bases; unmatched junction bases: 6. The CDR3 reads CASSSGQVTYEQYV. CDR3 sequence (DNA): TGTGCCAGCTCATCAGGACAGGTGACCTACGAGCAGTACGTC.